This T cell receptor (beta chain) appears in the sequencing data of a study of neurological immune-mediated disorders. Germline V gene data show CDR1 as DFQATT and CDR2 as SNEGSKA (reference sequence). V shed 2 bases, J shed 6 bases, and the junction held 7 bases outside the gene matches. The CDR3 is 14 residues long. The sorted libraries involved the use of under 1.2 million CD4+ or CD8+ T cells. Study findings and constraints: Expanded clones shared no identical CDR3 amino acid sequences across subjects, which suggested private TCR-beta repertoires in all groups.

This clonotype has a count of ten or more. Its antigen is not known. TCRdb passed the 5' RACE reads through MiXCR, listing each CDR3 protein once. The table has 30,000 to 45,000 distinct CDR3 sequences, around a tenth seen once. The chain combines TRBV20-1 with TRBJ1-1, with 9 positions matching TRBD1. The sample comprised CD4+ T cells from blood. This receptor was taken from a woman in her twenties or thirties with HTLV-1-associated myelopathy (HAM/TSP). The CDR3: CSARTSGQGAEAFF. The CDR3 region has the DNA TGCAGTGCTAGAACGTCGGGACAGGGCGCTGAAGCTTTCTTT.